Below, 20 T cell receptor beta chains from the same sample are listed, as sequenced in a study of siplizumab effects on memory and regulatory T cells. The repertoire was sequenced with immunoSEQ multiplex PCR; TCRdb's copy has only in-frame clones and lacks some. Of about 50,000 clones listed, roughly 92% were seen once; the top ten hold 15% to 20%. Sequenced sample: CD8+ T cells sorted from blood. The receptor set was obtained from a human donor in good health.

CDR3: CASEDLDGTEAFF. The CDR3 bases are TGTGCTAGTGAGGACCTTGACGGCACTGAAGCTTTCTTT. This chain links TRBV12-5 with TRBJ1-1; D not resolved. V lost 7 bases and J lost 4, with 13 bases in between. The CDR3 spans 13 residues. The germline CDR1 and CDR2 sequences are LGHNT and FRNRAP.

The V and J genes are TRBV5-1 and TRBJ2-6; 7 nucleotides match TRBD1. With V trimmed by 0 bases and J by 0 bases, 6 bases remained unmatched. The CDR3 consists of 18 residues. Germline V lookup: CDR1 SGHRS, CDR2 YFSETQ. The chain's CDR3 is CASSLVGGSNSGANVLTF. The CDR3 bases are TGCGCCAGCAGCTTGGTAGGGGGCAGTAACTCTGGGGCCAACGTCCTGACTTTC.

This chain joins TRBV9 and TRBJ2-1; possibly TRBD2 for D (6 bases). The CDR3 is made up of 14 amino acids. Trimming stripped 5 bases from V and 1 base from J, with 10 bases between. CDR1 SGDLS and CDR2 YYNGEE come from the germline V gene. The CDR3 coding sequence is TGTGCCAGCAGTTACGGGAGTTCCTACAATGAGCAGTTCTTC. Protein: CASSYGSSYNEQFF.

The chain carries TRBV28 and TRBJ2-3; 8 nucleotides match TRBD2. This CDR3 has 14 residues. Trimming took 5 bases from V and 2 from J; bases not matched to a gene: 3. Germline V lookup: CDR1 MDHEN, CDR2 SYDVKM. For the CDR3, the DNA is TGTGCCAGCAGTATAGCGGGATACACAGATACGCAGTATTTT. This translates into CASSIAGYTDTQYF.

The V call is TRBV7-9, the J call TRBJ1-1; D gene uncertain. This CDR3 has 14 residues. The V gene's germline CDR1 is SEHNR and CDR2 FQNEAQ (reference sequence). V lost 1 base and J 3 bases, leaving 9 bases between the germline ends. This CDR3 reads CASSLGEVYTEAFF. CDR3 DNA: TGTGCCAGCAGCTTAGGTGAGGTCTACACTGAAGCTTTCTTT.

The table lists this clone with a count of one. The rearrangement links TRBV7-7 to TRBJ2-2; D gene unclear. CDR3 size: 13 residues. Germline lookup yields CDR1 SSHAT and CDR2 FNYEAQ (reference sequence). V lost 10 bases and J lost 4, with 13 bases in between. CDR3 bases: TGTGCCACCCTGCTGCAAGGCACCGGGGAGCTGTTTTTT. This codes for CATLLQGTGELFF.

The gene calls are TRBV28 and TRBJ2-3; TRBD2 aligns across 14 bases. Per germline, CDR1 MDHEN and CDR2 SYDVKM. V shed 3 bases and J 5 bases; nucleotides not matched to a gene: 4. The CDR3 extends over 16 amino acids. CDR3 loop: CASSFHGLAGGDTQYF. CDR3 DNA sequence: TGTGCCAGCAGTTTCCACGGACTAGCGGGAGGAGATACGCAGTATTTT.

The chain employs TRBV29-1 and TRBJ1-2; 7 bases match TRBD1. V lost 4 bases and J lost 4; bases outside the gene matches: 9. Per the germline V gene, CDR1 is SQVTM and CDR2 is ANQGSEA. The CDR3 is 14 amino acids. CDR3 loop: CSVATGEMVYGYTF. The CDR3 DNA is TGCAGCGTTGCAACAGGGGAAATGGTCTATGGCTACACCTTC.

V and J are TRBV7-9 and TRBJ2-5; 10 bases are a match to TRBD2. Germline CDR1 reads SEHNR; CDR2 reads FQNEAQ (reference sequence). The CDR3 loop spans 15 amino acids. With V trimmed by 5 bases and J by 4 bases, 7 bases remained unmatched. The CDR3 reads CASSPPAGGPETQYF. The CDR3 DNA is TGTGCCAGCAGCCCCCCAGCGGGAGGGCCAGAGACCCAGTACTTC.

The chain joins TRBV5-1 to TRBJ2-7, with D uncertain. The CDR3 has 13 residues. Trimming shortened V by 1 base and J by 3 bases, and 8 bases separated the two germline ends. Per germline, CDR1 SGHRS and CDR2 YFSETQ. This chain's CDR3 is CASSLNPIYEQYF. The CDR3 DNA follows: TGCGCCAGCAGCTTGAATCCTATCTACGAGCAGTACTTC.

The chain employs TRBV27 and TRBJ1-1; 11 positions agree with TRBD1. The V gene's germline CDR1 is MNHEY and CDR2 SMNVEV (reference sequence). Trimming cost V 4 bases and J 4 bases; bases outside gene matches: 2. The CDR3 extends over 14 amino acids. CDR3 region: CASSSGTGGTEAFF. The DNA of the CDR3 is TGTGCCAGCAGTTCGGGGACAGGGGGCACTGAAGCTTTCTTT.

The V gene is TRBV5-4, the J gene TRBJ2-1; TRBD1 matches 8 bases. The CDR3 covers 13 residues. Germline lookup yields CDR1 SGHNT and CDR2 YYREEE (reference sequence). V shed 2 bases, J shed 10 bases, and the junction held 5 bases outside the gene matches. Written as DNA, the CDR3 is TGTGCCAGCAGCTTAACAACAGGGGGAGAGCAGTTCTTC. This sequence encodes CASSLTTGGEQFF.

The chain has TRBV10-3 and TRBJ1-2, with D possibly TRBD1 on 6 matching bases. V was shortened by 0 bases and J by 7 bases, with 6 bases between the two germline ends. CDR3 length equals 12 residues. Per the germline V gene, CDR1 is ENHRY and CDR2 is SYGVKD. CDR3 sequence (DNA): TGTGCCATCAGTGAGTCGGGGGCTGGCTACACCTTC. The encoded protein is CAISESGAGYTF.

This CDR3 is CASSVGLVNSEQFF. CDR3 bases: TGTGCCAGCAGCGTTGGGCTAGTGAACTCTGAGCAGTTCTTC. This sequence joins TRBV9 and TRBJ2-1; D ambiguous. This CDR3 comprises 14 residues. V dropped 2 bases and J dropped 9 bases, with 15 bases sitting between them. Germline V gene data show CDR1 as SGDLS and CDR2 as YYNGEE.

This clone has just one count. This sequence joins TRBV15 and TRBJ2-5; unclear D gene. The ends were cut back, 1 base at V and 1 base at J, with 4 bases in the middle. The length of the CDR3 is 13 residues. Germline assignment: CDR1 LNHNV and CDR2 YYDKDF (reference sequence). The DNA for the CDR3 is TGTGCCACCAGCAGAGGCATCCAAGAGACCCAGTACTTC. Translation: CATSRGIQETQYF. The full variable domain, with the rest looked up from reference TRBV15 and TRBJ2-5, is DAMVIQNPRYQVTQFGKPVTLSCSQTLNHNVMYWYQQKSSQAPKLLFHYYDKDFNNEADTPDNFQSRRPNTSFCFLDIRSPGLGDTAMYLCATSRGIQETQYFGPGTRLLVL.

The rearrangement uses TRBV5-4 and TRBJ1-2; 7 bases match TRBD1. Germline CDR1 and CDR2: SGHNT and YYREEE (reference sequence). CDR3 length equals 15 residues. Trimming took 6 bases from V and 6 from J; bases not matched to a gene: 14. The CDR3 DNA reads as TGTGCCAGCACAGAAACGACAGGGACTTTGGATGGCTACACCTTC. Protein: CASTETTGTLDGYTF.

The CDR3 is CASSEALRGGRTEAFF. CDR3 in DNA: TGTGCCAGCAGTGAAGCGCTTCGGGGAGGGCGAACTGAAGCTTTCTTT. The V call is TRBV2, the J call TRBJ1-1, with D unresolved. The CDR3 has 16 residues. V was cut by 0 bases and J by 5 bases, with 16 bases left in between. CDR1 is SNHLY and CDR2 is FYNNEI in the germline V gene.

CDR3 DNA sequence: TGTGCCAGTAGTCTTCAGACTGGGGCCAACGTCCTGACTTTC. Translating it yields CASSLQTGANVLTF. The J gene is TRBJ2-6, the V gene TRBV19; no firm D call. Germline-derived CDR1 and CDR2 are LNHDA and SQIVND (reference sequence). The CDR3 loop spans 14 amino acids. With 5 bases removed from V and 2 bases from J, the gap between germline ends came to 7 bases.

The chain recombines TRBV4-2 with TRBJ2-7; 10 nucleotides agree with TRBD1. This CDR3 contains 16 residues. Germline V lookup: CDR1 LGHNA, CDR2 YNFKEQ. The V segment lost 0 bases and the J segment 4 bases; nucleotides outside the gene matches: 6. In DNA, the CDR3 is TGTGCCAGCAGCCAAGATTCCAGGACAGGGGGATACGAGCAGTACTTC. Translation gives CASSQDSRTGGYEQYF.

The gene calls are TRBV5-1 and TRBJ2-2; D gene ambiguous. Per germline, CDR1 SGHRS and CDR2 YFSETQ. The CDR3 runs to 16 residues. Trimming cost V 4 bases and J 6 bases, with 19 bases left between them. The CDR3 coding sequence is TGCGCCAGCAGCCCGGGCGTCATGAGTAACCCCGGGGAGCTGTTTTTT. As protein: CASSPGVMSNPGELFF.